The 24 T cell receptor beta chains reported below all come from one sample, sequenced in a study of breast tumors, draining lymph nodes, adjacent tissues (dated by TCRdb to 2016 to 2018). The library was produced with multiplex PCR. Instrument used: Illumina HiSeq 2000. In-frame beta chains were kept once TCRdb had trimmed the public reads at Q25 with fastp and called clones with MiXCR. Rows are combined by CDR3 protein, so each entry shows the most common genes and DNA. Across this sample there are roughly 130,000 distinct CDR3 sequences, with less than 20% seen only once. Clones ranked in the top ten supply around 3.5% of the sample. The lymph node samples were taken from the axillary draining lymph nodes of breast cancer patients. The sequencing input was axillary lymph node tissue. These receptors came from a female donor with breast cancer. Some clones in this sample may be carry-over from other donors' samples.

This rearrangement joins TRBV20-1 to TRBJ2-5, with 7 bases fitting TRBD2. With 0 bases clipped from V and 5 bases from J, the junction kept 3 bases outside the gene matches. The CDR3 has 13 amino acids. CDR1 and CDR2 from the germline V gene are DFQATT and SNEGSKA (reference sequence). CDR3 sequence: CSARDAGVETQYF. The CDR3 DNA follows: TGCAGTGCTAGAGATGCGGGGGTTGAGACCCAGTACTTC.

This clonotype showed up just a few times. The V gene is TRBV18, the J gene TRBJ2-1; D perhaps matches TRBD2 (6 bases). The CDR3 is 15 residues long. From germline, CDR1 is KGHSH and CDR2 LQKENI. Trimming stripped 2 bases from V and 12 bases from J, with 20 bases between. CDR3 residues: CASSPRREIGSRQFF. CDR3 sequence (DNA): TGTGCCAGCTCACCAAGGAGGGAGATCGGAAGTCGGCAGTTCTTC.

This clonotype occurred many times. The V and J genes are TRBV6-5 and TRBJ1-4; 9 nucleotides align to TRBD1. CDR1 MNHEY and CDR2 SVGAGI come from the germline V gene. This CDR3 contains 15 residues. With 0 bases clipped from V and 6 bases from J, the junction kept 2 bases outside the gene matches. The CDR3 loop reads CASSYSGQGDEKLFF. The CDR3, as DNA: TGTGCCAGCAGTTACTCGGGACAGGGTGATGAAAAACTGTTTTTT.

This clonotype appeared many times. The germline gene is not matched at one end of the junction; a read error may be the cause. V is TRBV27 and J is TRBJ1-6, with a weak D call TRBD1 (6 bases). The CDR3 has 16 amino acids. Germline lookup yields CDR1 MNHEY and CDR2 SMNVEV (reference sequence). The CDR3 loop is CASKVWDTSNNSPLHF. DNA of the CDR3: TGTGCCAGCAAGGTGTGGGACACCTCCAATAATTCACCCCTCCACTTT.

Concerning this clonotype itself: The missing conserved phenylalanine or tryptophan at the end of this CDR3 makes a read error likely. The chain joins TRBV5-6 to TRBJ2-5; 10 bases are a match to TRBD2. CDR1 and CDR2 (germline): SGHDT, YYEEEE. The V gene end was trimmed by 0 bases and the J gene end by 4 bases; junction bases not matched to a gene: 3. CDR3 length equals 15 residues. CDR3 bases: TGTGCCAGCAGCTTGGCCCTAGCGGGGGCAGAGACCCAGTACCTC. It codes for CASSLALAGAETQYL.

This clonotype came up many times. This chain uses TRBV5-6 with TRBJ2-5; 9 bases match TRBD1. This CDR3 is 13 amino acids long. Germline V gives CDR1 SGHDT, CDR2 YYEEEE. With 1 base clipped from V and 11 bases from J, the junction kept 6 bases outside the gene matches. The CDR3 DNA reads as TGTGCCAGCAGCTTGTCCCGGGACAGGGCTCAGTACTTC. Amino acid sequence: CASSLSRDRAQYF.

Details on this clonotype: This could be a read error, since a much larger clone is one nucleotide away. The chain uses TRBV7-9 and TRBJ1-3; unclear D gene. The CDR3 covers 16 residues. Germline V lookup: CDR1 SEHNR, CDR2 FQNEAQ (reference sequence). Trimming removed 5 bases at V and 0 bases at J, with 14 bases between. The CDR3 loop reads CASSTIRRSSGNTIYF. DNA for the CDR3: TGTGCCAGCAGCACCATTCGACGGAGCTCTGGAAACACCATATATTTT.

Notes on this clonotype: Sequence at one end of the junction differs from germline and may be a read error. This rearrangement joins TRBV29-1 to TRBJ1-2; 11 positions match TRBD1. The CDR3 is 13 residues long. Germline V gene data show CDR1 as SQVTM and CDR2 as ANQGSEA. The CDR3 DNA is TGCAGCGTTGATGGGACAGGGGGTTATGGCCACACCTTC. Amino acids: CSVDGTGGYGHTF.

This clonotype was seen ten or more times. The V call is TRBV2, the J call TRBJ1-6, with 7 nucleotides matching TRBD1. Losses at the gene ends were 6 bases for V and 9 bases for J; bases not matched to a gene: 8. Germline CDR1 is SNHLY and CDR2 is FYNNEI. The CDR3 length is 14 residues. CDR3 sequence reads: CASRERQGGSPLHF. The CDR3 coding sequence is TGTGCCAGCAGGGAAAGACAGGGCGGTTCACCCCTCCACTTT. Looking up the rest from reference TRBV2 and TRBJ1-6 gives the full variable domain: EPEVTQTPSHQVTQMGQEVILRCVPISNHLYFYWYRQILGQKVEFLVSFYNNEISEKSEIFDDQFSVERPDGSNFTLKIRSTKLEDSAMYFCASRERQGGSPLHFGNGTRLTVT.

This clonotype was counted at least ten times. The J gene is TRBJ1-2, the V gene TRBV5-8; D is unclear. This CDR3 is built from 13 residues. V lost 3 bases to trimming and J lost 10 bases, with 16 bases between them. CDR1 is SGHTS, CDR2 YDEGEE, per germline. Here the CDR3 reads CASSSVSWAYYTF. CDR3 nucleotide sequence: TGTGCCAGCAGCTCCGTTAGTTGGGCATACTACACCTTC. Full variable domain (remainder filled in from reference TRBV5-8 and TRBJ1-2): EAGVTQSPTHLIKTRGQQATLRCSPISGHTSVYWYQQALGLGLQFLLWYDEGEERNRGNFPPRFSGRQFPNYSSELNVNALELEDSALYLCASSSVSWAYYTFGSGTRLTVV.

This clonotype was seen a few times. This may arise from a read error, as a much more abundant clone is one base away. Because the CDR3 is missing its conserved closing phenylalanine or tryptophan, this is likely a read error. The CDR3: CSAEGTSGRGPYNEQFL. CDR3 bases: TGCAGTGCCGAGGGGACTAGCGGGAGGGGCCCCTACAATGAGCAGTTCCTC. The chain is built from TRBV20-1 and TRBJ2-1; 16 bases align to TRBD2. From germline, CDR1 is DFQATT and CDR2 SNEGSKA (reference sequence). CDR3 length: 17 amino acids. Trimming removed 6 bases from V and 2 bases from J; junction bases left unmatched: 7.

As regards this clonotype: A much bigger clone sits one base away, suggesting this may be a read error. The V call is TRBV3-1, the J call TRBJ2-7; D may be TRBD2 (6 bases). The germline gives CDR1 LGHDT, CDR2 YNNKEL (reference sequence). The CDR3 totals 14 residues. CDR3 loop: CASSHGGMAYGQYF. CDR3 bases: TGTGCCAGCAGCCACGGGGGAATGGCCTACGGGCAGTACTTC.

In regard to this clonotype: This could be a read error, since a much larger clone is one nucleotide away. V and J are TRBV6-1 and TRBJ1-2; tentative D call: TRBD1 (5 bases). This CDR3 is 13 amino acids long. From germline, CDR1 is MNHNS and CDR2 SASEGT. Trimming removed 2 bases from V and 4 bases from J, with 8 bases in between. The DNA for the CDR3 is TGTGCCAGCAGTGAACAGGGTGTCTATGGCTACACCTTC. It codes for CASSEQGVYGYTF.

The V call is TRBV27, the J call TRBJ2-7; TRBD1 is a possible D gene (5 bases). V lost 10 bases and J lost 1, with 14 bases in between. The germline gives CDR1 MNHEY, CDR2 SMNVEV (reference sequence). The CDR3 covers 13 residues. CDR3 in DNA: TGTGCCAACGCCAGGGCGGTGTCCTACGAGCAGTACTTC. Protein product: CANARAVSYEQYF.

This clonotype was recorded many times. The V gene is TRBV20-1, the J gene TRBJ2-1, with 7 bases aligning to TRBD1. Unmatched junction bases numbered 6, after V lost 0 bases and J lost 1 base. The CDR3 totals 16 residues. CDR1 DFQATT and CDR2 SNEGSKA come from the germline V gene (reference sequence). CDR3 sequence: CSARDEGANSYNEQFF. CDR3 DNA sequence: TGCAGTGCTAGAGATGAGGGGGCTAATTCCTACAATGAGCAGTTCTTC.

This clonotype showed up many times. The chain is built from TRBV12-3 or TRBV12-4 and TRBJ1-2; TRBD1 is a possible D gene (5 bases). The CDR3 loop spans 14 amino acids. With 1 base removed from V and 10 bases from J, the gap between germline ends came to 16 bases. The CDR3 sequence is CASSLGGPTMPYTF. The CDR3 DNA sequence: TGTGCCAGCAGTTTAGGGGGACCGACTATGCCCTACACCTTC.

This clonotype was seen many times. J is TRBJ2-7 and V is TRBV9; 7 nucleotides align to TRBD1. Trimming removed 2 bases from V and 7 bases from J; junction bases left unmatched: 18. Germline-derived CDR1 and CDR2 are SGDLS and YYNGEE. CDR3 length equals 17 residues. CDR3 nucleotide sequence: TGTGCCAGCAGCGTCGCCGACGGCAGGGGGATTTATGAAGAGCAGTACTTC. It translates to CASSVADGRGIYEEQYF.

This clonotype was seen repeatedly, ten times or more. The gene calls are TRBV20-1 and TRBJ2-1, with TRBD1 matching over 7 bases. The CDR3 extends over 15 amino acids. CDR1 and CDR2 (germline): DFQATT, SNEGSKA (reference sequence). V lost 0 bases to trimming and J lost 6 bases; unmatched junction nucleotides: 8. The CDR3 loop is CSARDPTGLLNEQFF. The CDR3 coding sequence is TGCAGTGCTAGAGATCCGACAGGGTTGCTCAATGAGCAGTTCTTC.

This clonotype has a handful of counts. The chain couples TRBV28 to TRBJ2-2; possible D gene TRBD1, 5 bases. Looked up from germline, CDR1 is MDHEN and CDR2 is SYDVKM. This CDR3 is built from 13 residues. Trimming pared 6 bases from V and 6 bases from J, leaving 11 bases between. For the CDR3, the DNA is TGTGCCAGCAGAGGCAGGGTGCCCGGGGAGCTGTTTTTT. This codes for CASRGRVPGELFF.

This clonotype appeared many times. The chain uses TRBV11-2 and TRBJ2-3; possible D gene TRBD1, 5 bases. V lost 5 bases to trimming and J lost 5 bases, with 8 bases between them. Germline CDR1 is SGHAT and CDR2 is FQNNGV. The CDR3 has 12 residues. The CDR3: CASSQGRDTQYF. The CDR3 coding sequence is TGTGCCAGCAGCCAGGGCCGAGATACGCAGTATTTT.

To note about this clonotype: A junction end diverges from the germline sequence, so it may reflect a read error. The chain carries TRBV28 and TRBJ2-3; 10 nucleotides agree with TRBD1. This CDR3 has 16 residues. Germline V gene data show CDR1 as MDHEN and CDR2 as SYDVKM. The CDR3 DNA follows: TGTGCCTGCAGTTCCCCTTGGACAGGGGGAGCAGATACGCAGTATTTT. Translation gives CACSSPWTGGADTQYF. Using reference TRBV28 and TRBJ2-3 for the parts outside the CDR3, the full variable domain is DVKVTQSSRYLVKRTGEKVFLECVQDMDHENMFWYRQDPGLGLRLIYFSYDVKMKEKGDIPEGYSVSREKKERFSLILESASTNQTSMYLCACSSPWTGGADTQYFGPGTRLTVL.

This clonotype has a count of ten or more. The chain employs TRBV5-6 and TRBJ1-4; TRBD1 is a possible D gene (5 bases). V was cut by 1 base and J by 4 bases, with 11 bases left in between. The CDR3 has 15 residues. CDR1 and CDR2 from the germline V gene are SGHDT and YYEEEE. The CDR3 nucleotides read TGTGCCAGCAGCTTGAGGGGACTCTATAATGAAAAACTGTTTTTT. Its protein is CASSLRGLYNEKLFF.

This clonotype showed up many times. V is TRBV4-2 and J is TRBJ2-7, with D possibly TRBD1 on 6 matching bases. Deletions cut 3 bases from V and 3 bases from J, with 12 bases between. CDR1 is LGHNA and CDR2 is YNFKEQ in the germline V gene. The CDR3 length is 14 residues. Written as DNA, the CDR3 is TGTGCCAGCAGCCATAACAGGGAGAACTACGAGCAGTACTTC. It specifies CASSHNRENYEQYF.

Notes on this clonotype: This may be a read error, as it is one base from a much larger clone. The chain is built from TRBV6-4 and TRBJ2-2; a weak D match, TRBD1 (5 bases). The CDR3 sequence is 15 residues long. CDR1 is MRHNA, CDR2 SNTAGT, per germline. In nucleotides, the CDR3 is TGTGCCTGCAGAGCGACAGCCTGGGGCACCGGGGAGCTGTTTTTT. Encoded protein: CACRATAWGTGELFF.